This entry lists 2 T cell receptor beta chains sequenced from one sample in a study of T cell repertoires in cytomegalovirus infection. TCRdb processed the reads anew with MiXCR; each CDR3 protein has one entry. The sample holds about 530,000 distinct CDR3 sequences, about a quarter seen once. Sequences were obtained from PBMCs. These receptor sequences come from a human donor in good health (CMV status not recorded). Some clones in this sample may be carry-over from other donors' samples.

This clonotype was recorded many times. V and J are TRBV7-6 and TRBJ2-1; a possible D gene is TRBD2 (5 bases). CDR3 length equals 16 residues. The V gene lost 5 bases and the J gene lost 0 bases, with 14 bases spanning the gap. Germline CDR1 and CDR2: SGHVS and FNYEAQ. CDR3 nucleotides: TGTGCCAGCAGCCCCTCCGTGGGGAGCTCCTACAATGAGCAGTTCTTC. Its translation: CASSPSVGSSYNEQFF.

The chain combines TRBV2 with TRBJ1-2, with no clear D. Germline CDR1 SNHLY, CDR2 FYNNEI. V was shortened by 4 bases and J by 8 bases, with 14 bases between the two germline ends. The CDR3 extends over 13 amino acids. The CDR3 sequence is CASSGTRAGGYTF. CDR3 coding DNA: TGTGCCAGCAGTGGGACGCGCGCCGGGGGCTACACCTTC.